These 27 T cell receptor beta chains were all obtained from the same sample, sequenced in a study of blood T cell repertoires in COVID-19. Sequencing used immunoSEQ multiplex PCR; TCRdb keeps in-frame clones, though not all of them. The table has around 300,000 clones, about nine tenths seen once. Material: PBMCs or T cells enriched from blood (not recorded which). Receptor source: a woman in her sixties or seventies who had recovered from COVID-19.

The chain employs TRBV3-1 (or the pseudogene TRBV3-2) and TRBJ2-3; the D gene is possibly TRBD1 (5 bases). The CDR3 length is 15 residues. Trimming took 3 bases from V and 3 from J, leaving 13 bases between them. CDR1 is LGHDT, CDR2 YNNKEL, per germline (reference sequence). Here the CDR3 reads CASSQGPIGTDTQYF. As DNA, the CDR3 is TGTGCCAGCAGCCAGGGGCCCATAGGGACAGATACGCAGTATTTT.

The count of this clone is one. The chain joins TRBV28 to TRBJ1-1, with 8 bases matching TRBD1. There are 13 residues in the CDR3. The V gene end was trimmed by 5 bases and the J gene end by 5 bases; junction bases not matched to a gene: 4. Per germline, CDR1 MDHEN and CDR2 SYDVKM. CDR3 DNA: TGTGCCAGCAGTGCACAGGGGGGGACTGAAGCTTTCTTT. Translation: CASSAQGGTEAFF.

The chain has TRBV10-1 and TRBJ1-3, with D hard to call. Per the germline V gene, CDR1 is WNHNN and CDR2 is SYGVQD (reference sequence). The CDR3 is 13 residues long. Trimming took 3 bases from V and 4 from J, leaving 7 bases between them. The CDR3 is CASSEELGNTIYF. Written as DNA, the CDR3 is TGCGCCAGCAGTGAAGAGTTGGGAAACACCATATATTTT.

The genes are TRBV7-9 and TRBJ1-1; D gene uncertain. The CDR3 contains 13 residues. The germline CDR1 and CDR2 sequences are SEHNR and FQNEAQ (reference sequence). V lost 7 bases and J lost 3, with 12 bases in between. The DNA for the CDR3 is TGTGCCAGCACCAATAGCGGCCACACTGAAGCTTTCTTT. It encodes CASTNSGHTEAFF.

The rearrangement uses TRBV28 and TRBJ1-2; 9 nucleotides match TRBD1. The V segment lost 3 bases and the J segment 4 bases; nucleotides outside the gene matches: 9. Germline CDR1 and CDR2: MDHEN and SYDVKM. This CDR3 has 16 amino acids. CDR3 amino acids: CASSLTNRGLGYGYTF. The DNA of the CDR3 is TGTGCCAGCAGTTTGACAAACAGGGGGCTGGGCTATGGCTACACCTTC.

The chain is built from TRBV29-1 and TRBJ2-1; 7 nucleotides align to TRBD2. This CDR3 is built from 16 residues. Trimming at V came to 6 bases and at J to 5 bases, leaving 16 bases not matched to a gene. Germline V gene data show CDR1 as SQVTM and CDR2 as ANQGSEA. The CDR3 region is CSVSPFGGSNDNEQFF. The CDR3 DNA reads TGCAGCGTGAGCCCATTTGGCGGGAGTAACGACAATGAGCAGTTCTTC.

This clone was detected once. The chain is built from TRBV5-1 and TRBJ2-5; 9 bases match TRBD2. Germline V lookup: CDR1 SGHRS, CDR2 YFSETQ. CDR3 size: 16 residues. Trimming at V came to 0 bases and at J to 3 bases, leaving 6 bases not matched to a gene. This CDR3 reads CASSLVPAGGEETQYF. CDR3 nucleotides: TGCGCCAGCAGCTTGGTTCCCGCGGGAGGGGAAGAGACCCAGTACTTC.

V and J are TRBV6-5 and TRBJ2-7, with D perhaps matching TRBD2 (6 bases). CDR1 and CDR2 (germline): MNHEY, SVGAGI. The CDR3 spans 15 residues. The V end was cut by 7 bases, the J end by 4 bases, with 20 bases between. The DNA for the CDR3 is TGTGCCAGCACCCGAGCTACGGGGGAATTGTACGAGCAGTACTTC. It is translated as CASTRATGELYEQYF.

This chain links TRBV15 with TRBJ1-5; D is uncertain. Trimming left V 4 bases short and J 5 bases short, with 12 bases between. There are 14 residues in the CDR3. CDR1 LNHNV and CDR2 YYDKDF come from the germline V gene (reference sequence). The CDR3 is CATSMVKRDQPQHF. In DNA, the CDR3 is TGTGCCACCAGCATGGTAAAGCGTGATCAGCCCCAGCATTTT.

The V call is TRBV4-2, the J call TRBJ2-5; 11 bases match TRBD2. The CDR3 is made up of 17 amino acids. Trimming at V came to 1 base and at J to 2 bases, leaving 6 bases not matched to a gene. Germline loops: CDR1 LGHNA, CDR2 YNFKEQ. As DNA, the CDR3 is TGTGCCAGCAGCCAAGTTCGGGGACTAGCGGAACAAGAGACCCAGTACTTC. Translated: CASSQVRGLAEQETQYF.

The rearrangement joins TRBV13 to TRBJ2-2, with TRBD2 matching 13 bases. The CDR3 has 18 amino acids. From germline, CDR1 is PRHDT and CDR2 FYEKMQ (reference sequence). Trimming cost V 0 bases and J 4 bases; bases outside gene matches: 5. CDR3 in amino acids: CASSLGTWTSGGTGELFF. CDR3 DNA sequence: TGTGCCAGCAGCTTAGGAACCTGGACTAGCGGGGGCACCGGGGAGCTGTTTTTT.

The genes are TRBV6-5 and TRBJ1-2; D unresolved. The CDR3 totals 13 residues. V shed 1 base and J shed 3 bases, with 6 bases lying between them. Germline lookup yields CDR1 MNHEY and CDR2 SVGAGI. The CDR3 DNA is TGTGCCAGCAGTTACTTGTCCGACTATGGCTACACCTTC. Translation gives CASSYLSDYGYTF.

The chain couples TRBV4-1 to TRBJ1-4; no clear D gene. The CDR3 totals 14 residues. Germline lookup yields CDR1 MGHRA and CDR2 YSYEKL. V dropped 4 bases and J dropped 5 bases, with 11 bases sitting between them. The DNA of the CDR3 is TGCGCCAGCAGCCTACAGATTATGAATGAAAAACTGTTTTTT. This sequence encodes CASSLQIMNEKLFF.

V usage is TRBV9 and J usage is TRBJ1-6, with 10 bases matching TRBD1. In germline, CDR1 is SGDLS, CDR2 YYNGEE. This CDR3 spans 16 amino acids. V gave up 4 bases and J gave up 10 bases; unmatched junction bases: 11. The CDR3 DNA is TGTGCCAGCAGCAAGGGGTGGGGACAGGGGCAGTCACCCCTCCACTTT. This gives the protein CASSKGWGQGQSPLHF.

The rearrangement uses TRBV30 and TRBJ1-5; D not certain. Trimming removed 0 bases at V and 3 bases at J, with 9 bases between. In germline, CDR1 is GTSNPN, CDR2 SVGIG (reference sequence). CDR3 length: 14 amino acids. CDR3 sequence: CAWSVGQANQPQHF. CDR3 sequence (DNA): TGTGCCTGGAGTGTTGGGCAGGCCAATCAGCCCCAGCATTTT.

This chain uses TRBV19 with TRBJ2-1; the match to TRBD2 covers 14 bases. The CDR3 consists of 16 residues. V lost 3 bases to trimming and J lost 4 bases; unmatched junction nucleotides: 2. Germline CDR1 LNHDA, CDR2 SQIVND (reference sequence). This CDR3 is CASSIRTSGGYNEQFF. In nucleotides, the CDR3 is TGTGCCAGTAGTATCAGGACTAGCGGGGGGTACAATGAGCAGTTCTTC.

V usage is TRBV19 and J usage is TRBJ2-1; D possibly corresponds to TRBD2 (6 bases). Germline V gives CDR1 LNHDA, CDR2 SQIVND (reference sequence). CDR3 size: 15 residues. V gave up 3 bases and J gave up 7 bases, with 16 bases separating them. CDR3 region: CASSMVAGPTNEQFF. CDR3 bases: TGTGCCAGTAGTATGGTGGCGGGACCTACAAATGAGCAGTTCTTC.

This clone was detected once. The chain uses TRBV19 and TRBJ2-3; a possible D gene is TRBD1 (5 bases). The V and J ends lost 3 bases and 2 bases respectively, with 12 bases between them. CDR1 is LNHDA and CDR2 is SQIVND in the germline V gene (reference sequence). This CDR3 is 15 amino acids long. CDR3: CASSIFGASTDTQYF. The CDR3 coding sequence is TGTGCCAGTAGTATTTTTGGGGCTTCCACAGATACGCAGTATTTT. Together with reference TRBV19 and TRBJ2-3, the CDR3 gives the full variable domain: DGGITQSPKYLFRKEGQNVTLSCEQNLNHDAMYWYRQDPGQGLRLIYYSQIVNDFQKGDIAEGYSVSREKKESFPLTVTSAQKNPTAFYLCASSIFGASTDTQYFGPGTRLTVL.

The chain uses TRBV10-2 and TRBJ2-7; unclear D gene. The CDR3 contains 11 residues. Trimming shortened V by 5 bases and J by 2 bases, and 4 bases separated the two germline ends. Germline V lookup: CDR1 WSHSY, CDR2 SAAADI. CDR3 in DNA: TGCGCCAGCAGTCTAGCCTACGAGCAGTACTTC. Translating it yields CASSLAYEQYF.

V and J are TRBV9 and TRBJ1-1, with D possibly matching TRBD1 (5 bases). The V gene lost 0 bases and the J gene lost 1 base, with 10 bases spanning the gap. There are 15 residues in the CDR3. From germline, CDR1 is SGDLS and CDR2 YYNGEE. The CDR3 here is CASSVVTGSNTEAFF. Written as DNA, the CDR3 is TGTGCCAGCAGCGTAGTCACAGGATCGAACACTGAAGCTTTCTTT.

V gene TRBV28 combines with J gene TRBJ2-1, with D tentatively TRBD2 (5 bases). The CDR3 has 14 residues. CDR1 is MDHEN and CDR2 is SYDVKM in the germline V gene. V gave up 5 bases and J gave up 7 bases, with 15 bases separating them. CDR3 amino acids: CASSLLTSLNEQFF. The CDR3 coding sequence is TGTGCCAGCAGTCTCCTAACTAGTCTGAATGAGCAGTTCTTC.

This clone came up a few times. The chain recombines TRBV28 with TRBJ1-6; D is possibly TRBD1 (6 bases). V was trimmed by 10 bases and J by 8 bases, leaving 15 bases between them. Per the germline V gene, CDR1 is MDHEN and CDR2 is SYDVKM. CDR3 length: 13 residues. This CDR3 is CATQTDRYSPLHF. The CDR3 coding sequence is TGTGCCACTCAGACGGACAGATATTCACCCCTCCACTTT. The whole variable domain, filled in from reference TRBV28 and TRBJ1-6, reads DVKVTQSSRYLVKRTGEKVFLECVQDMDHENMFWYRQDPGLGLRLIYFSYDVKMKEKGDIPEGYSVSREKKERFSLILESASTNQTSMYLCATQTDRYSPLHFGNGTRLTVT.

The V call is TRBV7-6, the J call TRBJ1-5, with 9 bases matching TRBD1. J was trimmed by 7 bases and V by 4 bases; bases with no gene match: 8. Germline-derived CDR1 and CDR2 are SGHVS and FNYEAQ. The CDR3 has 15 residues. As DNA, the CDR3 is TGTGCCAGCAGCTCCGAACAGGGGGCTTACCAGCCCCAGCATTTT. This translates into CASSSEQGAYQPQHF. Full variable domain (outside the CDR3, taken from reference TRBV7-6 and TRBJ1-5): GAGVSQSPRYKVTKRGQDVALRCDPISGHVSLYWYRQALGQGPEFLTYFNYEAQQDKSGLPNDRFSAERPEGSISTLTIQRTEQRDSAMYRCASSSEQGAYQPQHFGDGTRLSIL.

In DNA form, the CDR3 reads TGTGCCAGCAGTGAAACAGGAGACTATGGCTACACCTTC. Its protein product is CASSETGDYGYTF. V and J are TRBV2 and TRBJ1-2, with D tentatively TRBD1 (5 bases). V was cut by 2 bases and J by 3 bases, with 7 bases left in between. This CDR3 is built from 13 residues. Per germline, CDR1 SNHLY and CDR2 FYNNEI.

The genes are TRBV27 and TRBJ2-7; TRBD2 is a possible D gene (6 bases). There are 15 residues in the CDR3. V dropped 3 bases and J dropped 2 bases, with 14 bases sitting between them. CDR1 and CDR2 (germline): MNHEY, SMNVEV (reference sequence). CDR3 region: CASSFRVRGAYEQYF. The DNA of the CDR3 is TGTGCCAGCAGTTTTCGGGTGCGCGGGGCCTACGAGCAGTACTTC.

J is TRBJ1-3 and V is TRBV4-2; the D gene is possibly TRBD1 (5 bases). Germline V CDR1 and CDR2: LGHNA, YNFKEQ. The CDR3 spans 16 residues. The germline V and J ends were trimmed by 0 bases and 2 bases, with 11 bases remaining between them. This CDR3 reads CASSQDEVGAGNTIYF. In DNA form, the CDR3 reads TGTGCCAGCAGCCAAGATGAAGTAGGGGCTGGAAACACCATATATTTT.

Comments on this clone: The same CDR3 is also encoded by other DNA sequences in this sample. The chain has TRBV5-4 and TRBJ2-2; the D gene is possibly TRBD1 (5 bases). Germline CDR1 reads SGHNT; CDR2 reads YYREEE (reference sequence). The CDR3 has 14 amino acids. The V end was cut by 1 base, the J end by 1 base, with 5 bases between. The CDR3, as DNA: TGTGCCAGCAGCTTGCAGGGGAACACCGGGGAGCTGTTTTTT. It codes for CASSLQGNTGELFF.